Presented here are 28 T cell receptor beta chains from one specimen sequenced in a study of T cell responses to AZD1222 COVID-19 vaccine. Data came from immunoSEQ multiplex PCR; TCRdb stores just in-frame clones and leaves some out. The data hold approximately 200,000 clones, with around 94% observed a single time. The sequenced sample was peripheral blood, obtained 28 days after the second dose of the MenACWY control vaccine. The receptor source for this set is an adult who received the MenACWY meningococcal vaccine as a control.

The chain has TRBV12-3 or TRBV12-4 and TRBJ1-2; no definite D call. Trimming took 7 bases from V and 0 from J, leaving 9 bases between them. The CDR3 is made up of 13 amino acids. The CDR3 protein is CASTQLSNYGYTF. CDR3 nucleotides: TGTGCCAGCACCCAACTCTCTAACTATGGCTACACCTTC.

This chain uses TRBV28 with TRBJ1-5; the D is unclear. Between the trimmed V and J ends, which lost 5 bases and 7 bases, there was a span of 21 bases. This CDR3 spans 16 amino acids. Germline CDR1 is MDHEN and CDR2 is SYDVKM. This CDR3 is CASSPPPWGGNQPQHF. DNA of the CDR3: TGTGCCAGCAGTCCGCCTCCGTGGGGTGGGAACCAGCCCCAGCATTTT. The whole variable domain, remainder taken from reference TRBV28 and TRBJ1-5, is DVKVTQSSRYLVKRTGEKVFLECVQDMDHENMFWYRQDPGLGLRLIYFSYDVKMKEKGDIPEGYSVSREKKERFSLILESASTNQTSMYLCASSPPPWGGNQPQHFGDGTRLSIL.

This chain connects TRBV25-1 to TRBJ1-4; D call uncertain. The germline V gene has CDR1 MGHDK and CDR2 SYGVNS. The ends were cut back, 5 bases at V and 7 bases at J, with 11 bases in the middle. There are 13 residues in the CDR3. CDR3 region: CASSIGSSEKLFF. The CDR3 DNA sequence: TGTGCCAGCAGTATTGGAAGTTCTGAAAAACTGTTTTTT.

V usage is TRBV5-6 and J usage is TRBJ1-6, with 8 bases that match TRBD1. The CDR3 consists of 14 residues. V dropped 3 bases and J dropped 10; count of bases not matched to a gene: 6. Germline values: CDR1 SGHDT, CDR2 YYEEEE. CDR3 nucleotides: TGTGCCAGCAGCTATGACAGGGGCGGATCACCCCTCCACTTT. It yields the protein CASSYDRGGSPLHF.

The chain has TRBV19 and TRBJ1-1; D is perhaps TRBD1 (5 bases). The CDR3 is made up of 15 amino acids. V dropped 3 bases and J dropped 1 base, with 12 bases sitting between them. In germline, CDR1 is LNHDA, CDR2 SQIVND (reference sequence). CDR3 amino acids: CASSITGFSNTEAFF. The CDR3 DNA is TGTGCCAGTAGTATCACAGGTTTTTCGAACACTGAAGCTTTCTTT.

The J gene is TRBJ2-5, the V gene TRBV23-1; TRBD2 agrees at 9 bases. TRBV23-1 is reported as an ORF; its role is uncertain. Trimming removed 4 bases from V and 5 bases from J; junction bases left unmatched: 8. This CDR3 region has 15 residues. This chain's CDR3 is CASSPPSGKAETQYF. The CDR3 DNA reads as TGCGCCAGCAGTCCTCCTAGCGGGAAGGCGGAGACCCAGTACTTC.

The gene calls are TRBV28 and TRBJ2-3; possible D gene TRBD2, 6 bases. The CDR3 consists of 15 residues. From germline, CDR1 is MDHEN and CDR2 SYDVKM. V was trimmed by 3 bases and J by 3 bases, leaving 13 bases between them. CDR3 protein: CASSFRAGTTDTQYF. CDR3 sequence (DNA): TGTGCCAGCAGTTTTCGGGCAGGGACTACAGATACGCAGTATTTT.

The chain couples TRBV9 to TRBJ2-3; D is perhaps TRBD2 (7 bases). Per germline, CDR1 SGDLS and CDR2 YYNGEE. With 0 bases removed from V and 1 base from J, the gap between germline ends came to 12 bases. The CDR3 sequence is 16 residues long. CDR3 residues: CASSVDAGAGTDTQYF. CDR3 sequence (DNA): TGTGCCAGCAGCGTAGACGCGGGGGCAGGCACAGATACGCAGTATTTT.

CDR3 DNA: TGTGCCAGCGGGAGGACCACTAGCACAGATACGCAGTATTTT. Protein sequence: CASGRTTSTDTQYF. The rearrangement joins TRBV3-1 (or the pseudogene TRBV3-2) to TRBJ2-3, with a weak D call TRBD2 (6 bases). The CDR3 spans 14 residues. CDR1 and CDR2 from the germline V gene are LGHDT and YNNKEL (reference sequence). The V gene lost 8 bases and the J gene lost 0 bases, with 12 bases spanning the gap.

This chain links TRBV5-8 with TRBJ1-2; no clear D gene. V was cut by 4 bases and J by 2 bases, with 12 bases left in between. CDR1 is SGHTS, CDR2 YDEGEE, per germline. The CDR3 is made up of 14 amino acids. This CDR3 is CASSHRVWNYGYTF. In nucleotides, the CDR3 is TGTGCCAGCAGCCATCGGGTTTGGAACTATGGCTACACCTTC.

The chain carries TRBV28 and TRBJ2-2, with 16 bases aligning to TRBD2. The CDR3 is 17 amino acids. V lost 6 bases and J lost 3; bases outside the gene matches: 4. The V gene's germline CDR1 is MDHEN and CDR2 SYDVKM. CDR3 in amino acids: CASRGTSGRADTGELFF. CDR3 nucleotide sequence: TGTGCCAGCAGGGGGACTAGCGGGAGGGCCGACACCGGGGAGCTGTTTTTT.

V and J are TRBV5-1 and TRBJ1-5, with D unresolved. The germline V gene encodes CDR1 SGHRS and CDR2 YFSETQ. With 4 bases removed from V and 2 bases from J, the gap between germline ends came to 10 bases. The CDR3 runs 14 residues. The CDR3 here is CASSAGLGNQPQHF. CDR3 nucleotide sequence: TGCGCCAGCAGCGCAGGCTTAGGCAATCAGCCCCAGCATTTT.

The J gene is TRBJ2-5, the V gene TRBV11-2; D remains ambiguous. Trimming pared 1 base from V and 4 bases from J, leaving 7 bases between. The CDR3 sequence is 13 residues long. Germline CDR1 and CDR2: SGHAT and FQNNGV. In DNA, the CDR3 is TGTGCCAGCAGCTTAGCTCTGGCAGAGACCCAGTACTTC. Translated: CASSLALAETQYF. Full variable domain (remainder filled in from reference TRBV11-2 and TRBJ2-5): EAGVAQSPRYKIIEKRQSVAFWCNPISGHATLYWYQQILGQGPKLLIQFQNNGVVDDSQLPKDRFSAERLKGVDSTLKIQPAKLEDSAVYLCASSLALAETQYFGPGTRLLVL.

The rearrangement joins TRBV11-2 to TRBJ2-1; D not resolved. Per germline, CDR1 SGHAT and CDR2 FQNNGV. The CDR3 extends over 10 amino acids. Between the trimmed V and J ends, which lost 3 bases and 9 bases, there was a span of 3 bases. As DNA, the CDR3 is TGTGCCAGCAGCTTTAGTGAGCAGTTCTTC. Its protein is CASSFSEQFF.

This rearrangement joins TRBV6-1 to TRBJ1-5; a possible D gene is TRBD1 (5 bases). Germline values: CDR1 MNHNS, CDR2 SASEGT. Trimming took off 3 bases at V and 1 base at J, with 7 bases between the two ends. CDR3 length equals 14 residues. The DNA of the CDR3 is TGTGCCAGCAGTGAGTGGGACAGCAATCAGCCCCAGCATTTT. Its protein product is CASSEWDSNQPQHF.

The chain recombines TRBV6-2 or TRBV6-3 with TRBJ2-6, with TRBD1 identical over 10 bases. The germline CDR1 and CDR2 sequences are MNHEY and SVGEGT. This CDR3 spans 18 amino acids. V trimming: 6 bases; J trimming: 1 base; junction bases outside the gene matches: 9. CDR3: CASSRLWTGGSGANVLTF. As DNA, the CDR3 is TGTGCCAGCAGCCGCCTTTGGACAGGGGGGTCTGGGGCCAACGTCCTGACTTTC.

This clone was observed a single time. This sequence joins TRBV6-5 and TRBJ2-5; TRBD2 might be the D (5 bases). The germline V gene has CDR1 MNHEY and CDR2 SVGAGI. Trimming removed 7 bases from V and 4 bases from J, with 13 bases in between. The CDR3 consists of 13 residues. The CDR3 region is CASKEALGETQYF. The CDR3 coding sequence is TGTGCCAGCAAGGAGGCCCTTGGAGAGACCCAGTACTTC.

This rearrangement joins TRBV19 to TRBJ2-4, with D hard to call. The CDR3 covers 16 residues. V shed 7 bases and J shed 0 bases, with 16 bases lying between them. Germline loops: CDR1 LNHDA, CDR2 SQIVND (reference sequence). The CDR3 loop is CASTQNPHLAKNIQYF. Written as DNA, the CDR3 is TGTGCCAGTACCCAGAACCCCCATCTAGCCAAAAACATTCAGTACTTC.

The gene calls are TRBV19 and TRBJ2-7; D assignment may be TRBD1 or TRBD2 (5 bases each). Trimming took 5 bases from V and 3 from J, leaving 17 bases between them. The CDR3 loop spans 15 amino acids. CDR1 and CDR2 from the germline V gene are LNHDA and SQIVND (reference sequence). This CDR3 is CASSSGGKNVYEQYF. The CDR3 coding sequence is TGTGCCAGTAGTTCTGGGGGAAAGAATGTCTACGAGCAGTACTTC. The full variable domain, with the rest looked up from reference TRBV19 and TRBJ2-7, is DGGITQSPKYLFRKEGQNVTLSCEQNLNHDAMYWYRQDPGQGLRLIYYSQIVNDFQKGDIAEGYSVSREKKESFPLTVTSAQKNPTAFYLCASSSGGKNVYEQYFGPGTRLTVT.

The CDR3 sequence is CASSSTDQPQHF. As DNA, the CDR3 is TGTGCCAGCAGCTCGACAGATCAGCCCCAGCATTTT. The chain is built from TRBV7-9 and TRBJ1-5; perhaps TRBD1 as D (5 bases). Deletions cut 4 bases from V and 5 bases from J, with 6 bases between. The CDR3 extends over 12 amino acids. CDR1 and CDR2 (germline): SEHNR, FQNEAQ (reference sequence).

CDR3 sequence: CASRSTSGFSYEQYF. The CDR3, as DNA: TGTGCCAGCAGGTCGACTAGCGGTTTCTCATACGAGCAGTACTTC. V and J are TRBV28 and TRBJ2-7; 9 bases are shared with TRBD2. J lost 4 bases, V lost 6 bases, and 10 bases had no gene match. CDR3 length: 15 amino acids. Germline CDR1 MDHEN, CDR2 SYDVKM. Full variable domain (rest looked up from reference TRBV28 and TRBJ2-7): DVKVTQSSRYLVKRTGEKVFLECVQDMDHENMFWYRQDPGLGLRLIYFSYDVKMKEKGDIPEGYSVSREKKERFSLILESASTNQTSMYLCASRSTSGFSYEQYFGPGTRLTVT.

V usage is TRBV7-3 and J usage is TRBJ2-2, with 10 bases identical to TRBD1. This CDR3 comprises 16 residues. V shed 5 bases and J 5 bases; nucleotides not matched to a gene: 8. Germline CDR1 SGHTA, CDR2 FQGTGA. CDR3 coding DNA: TGTGCCAGCAGCGACCCGGGACAGGGGAAAACCGGGGAGCTGTTTTTT. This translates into CASSDPGQGKTGELFF.

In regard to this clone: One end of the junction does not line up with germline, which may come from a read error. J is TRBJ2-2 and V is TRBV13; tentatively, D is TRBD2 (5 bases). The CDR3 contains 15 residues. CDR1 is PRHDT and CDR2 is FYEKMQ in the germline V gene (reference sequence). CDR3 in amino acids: CASSLGRLGAGELFF. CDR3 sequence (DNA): TGTGCCAGCAGCCTAGGTCGTCTGGGAGCCGGGGAGCTGTTTTTT.

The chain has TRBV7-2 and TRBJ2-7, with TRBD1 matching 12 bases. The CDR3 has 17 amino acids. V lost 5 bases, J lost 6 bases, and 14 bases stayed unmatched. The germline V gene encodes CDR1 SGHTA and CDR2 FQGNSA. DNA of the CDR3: TGTGCCAGCAGCCCCCAGGTGTGGGGGACAGGGGGCGGCGAGCAGTACTTC. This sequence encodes CASSPQVWGTGGGEQYF.

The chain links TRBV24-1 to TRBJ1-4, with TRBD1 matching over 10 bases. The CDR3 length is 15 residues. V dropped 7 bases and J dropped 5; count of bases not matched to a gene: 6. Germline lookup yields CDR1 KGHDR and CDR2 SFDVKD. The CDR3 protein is CATSPGQGPNEKLFF. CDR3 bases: TGTGCCACCAGCCCGGGACAGGGGCCAAATGAAAAACTGTTTTTT.

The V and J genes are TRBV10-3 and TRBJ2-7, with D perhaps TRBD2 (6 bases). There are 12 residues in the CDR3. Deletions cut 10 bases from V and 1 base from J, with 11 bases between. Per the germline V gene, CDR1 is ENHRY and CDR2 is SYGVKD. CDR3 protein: CATVGTSYEQYF. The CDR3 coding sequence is TGTGCCACTGTAGGGACTTCCTACGAGCAGTACTTC.

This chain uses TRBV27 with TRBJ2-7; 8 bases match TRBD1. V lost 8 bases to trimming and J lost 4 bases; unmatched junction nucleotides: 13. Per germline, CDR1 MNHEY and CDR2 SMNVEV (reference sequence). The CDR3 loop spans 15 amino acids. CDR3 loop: CASSPLRDRFYEQYF. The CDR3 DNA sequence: TGTGCCAGCTCGCCCCTCCGGGACAGGTTTTACGAGCAGTACTTC.

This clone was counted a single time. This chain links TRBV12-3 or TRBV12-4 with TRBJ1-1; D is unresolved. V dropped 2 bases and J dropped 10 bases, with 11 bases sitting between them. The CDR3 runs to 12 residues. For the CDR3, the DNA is TGTGCCAGCAGTTTAACGGAGAATGGAGCTTTCTTT. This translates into CASSLTENGAFF.